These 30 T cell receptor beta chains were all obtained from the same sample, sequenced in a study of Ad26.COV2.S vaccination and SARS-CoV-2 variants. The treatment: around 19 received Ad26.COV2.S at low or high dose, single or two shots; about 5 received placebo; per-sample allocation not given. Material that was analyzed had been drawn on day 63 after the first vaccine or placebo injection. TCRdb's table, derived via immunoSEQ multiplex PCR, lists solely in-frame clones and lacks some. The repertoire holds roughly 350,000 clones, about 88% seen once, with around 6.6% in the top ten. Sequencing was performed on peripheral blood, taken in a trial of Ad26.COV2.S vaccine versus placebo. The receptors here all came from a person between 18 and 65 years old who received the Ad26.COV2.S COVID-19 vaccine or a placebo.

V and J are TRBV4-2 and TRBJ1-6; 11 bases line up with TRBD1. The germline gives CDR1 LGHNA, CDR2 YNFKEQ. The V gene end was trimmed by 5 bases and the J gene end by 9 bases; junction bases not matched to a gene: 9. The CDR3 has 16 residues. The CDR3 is CASSYLGQGASSPLHF. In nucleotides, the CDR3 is TGTGCCAGCAGCTACCTAGGACAGGGGGCTAGTTCACCCCTCCACTTT.

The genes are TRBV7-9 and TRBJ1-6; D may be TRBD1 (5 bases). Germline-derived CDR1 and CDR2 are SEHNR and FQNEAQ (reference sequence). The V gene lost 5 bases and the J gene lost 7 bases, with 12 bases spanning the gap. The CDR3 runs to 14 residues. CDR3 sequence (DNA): TGTGCCAGCAGCCCCCCGAGGGGCAATTCACCCCTCCACTTT. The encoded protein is CASSPPRGNSPLHF.

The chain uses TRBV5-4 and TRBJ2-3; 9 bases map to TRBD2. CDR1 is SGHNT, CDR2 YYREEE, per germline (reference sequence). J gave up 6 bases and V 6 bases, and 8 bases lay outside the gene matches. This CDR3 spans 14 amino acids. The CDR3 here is CASMLLAGDDTQYF. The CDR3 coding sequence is TGTGCCAGCATGCTGTTAGCGGGGGACGATACGCAGTATTTT.

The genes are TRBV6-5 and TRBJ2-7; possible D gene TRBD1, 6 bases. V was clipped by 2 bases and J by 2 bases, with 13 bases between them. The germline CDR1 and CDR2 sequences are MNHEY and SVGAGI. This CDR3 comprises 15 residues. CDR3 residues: CASSYEDSGAYEQYF. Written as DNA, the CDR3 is TGTGCCAGCAGTTACGAGGACAGTGGAGCCTACGAGCAGTACTTC.

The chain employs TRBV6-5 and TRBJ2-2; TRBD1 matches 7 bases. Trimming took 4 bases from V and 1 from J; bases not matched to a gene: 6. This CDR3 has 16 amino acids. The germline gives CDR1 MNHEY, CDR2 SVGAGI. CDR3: CASSWTGQMNTGELFF. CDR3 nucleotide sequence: TGTGCCAGCAGTTGGACGGGACAGATGAACACCGGGGAGCTGTTTTTT.

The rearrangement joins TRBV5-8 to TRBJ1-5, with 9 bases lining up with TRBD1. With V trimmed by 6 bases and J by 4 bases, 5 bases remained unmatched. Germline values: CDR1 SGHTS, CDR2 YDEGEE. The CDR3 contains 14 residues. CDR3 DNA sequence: TGTGCCAGCAAGGGACAGGGAACGAATCAGCCCCAGCATTTT. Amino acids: CASKGQGTNQPQHF.

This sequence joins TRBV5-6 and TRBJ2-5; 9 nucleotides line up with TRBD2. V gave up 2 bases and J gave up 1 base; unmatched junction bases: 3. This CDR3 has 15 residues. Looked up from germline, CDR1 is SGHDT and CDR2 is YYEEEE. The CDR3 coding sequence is TGTGCCAGCAGCTTTAGCGGGAGTCTCCAAGAGACCCAGTACTTC. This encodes CASSFSGSLQETQYF.

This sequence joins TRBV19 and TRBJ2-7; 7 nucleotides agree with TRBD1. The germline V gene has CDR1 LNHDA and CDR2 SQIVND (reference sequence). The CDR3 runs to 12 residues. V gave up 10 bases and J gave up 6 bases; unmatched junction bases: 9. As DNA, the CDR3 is TGTGCCACCGGGGACAGTACCAGCGAGCAGTACTTC. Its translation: CATGDSTSEQYF.

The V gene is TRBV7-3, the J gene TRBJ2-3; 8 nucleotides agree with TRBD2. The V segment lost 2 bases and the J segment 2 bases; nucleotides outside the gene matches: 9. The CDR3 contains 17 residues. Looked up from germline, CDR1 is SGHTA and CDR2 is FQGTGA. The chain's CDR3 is CASSLRRAGAFTDTQYF. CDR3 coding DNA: TGTGCCAGCAGCTTACGCCGAGCGGGAGCTTTCACAGATACGCAGTATTTT.

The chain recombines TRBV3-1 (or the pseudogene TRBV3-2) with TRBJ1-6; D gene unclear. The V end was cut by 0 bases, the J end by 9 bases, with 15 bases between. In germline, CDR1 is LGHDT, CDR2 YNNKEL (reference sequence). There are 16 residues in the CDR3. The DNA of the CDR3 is TGTGCCAGCAGCCAAGATATTCGAGGGTGGGGTTCACCCCTCCACTTT. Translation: CASSQDIRGWGSPLHF.

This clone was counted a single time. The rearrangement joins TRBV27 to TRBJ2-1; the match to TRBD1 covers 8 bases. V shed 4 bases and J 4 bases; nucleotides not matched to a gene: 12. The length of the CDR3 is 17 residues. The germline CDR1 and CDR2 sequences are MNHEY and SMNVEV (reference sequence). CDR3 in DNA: TGTGCCAGCAGTTCCGGACAGGGATGGACACTATACAATGAGCAGTTCTTC. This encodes CASSSGQGWTLYNEQFF.

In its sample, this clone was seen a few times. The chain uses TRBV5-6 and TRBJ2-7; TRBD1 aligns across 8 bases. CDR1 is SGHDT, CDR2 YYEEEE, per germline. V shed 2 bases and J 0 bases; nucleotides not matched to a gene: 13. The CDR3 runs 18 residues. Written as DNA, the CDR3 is TGTGCCAGCAGCTTTGAGGGGATCATGGGACAGGTCTCCTACGAGCAGTACTTC. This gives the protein CASSFEGIMGQVSYEQYF.

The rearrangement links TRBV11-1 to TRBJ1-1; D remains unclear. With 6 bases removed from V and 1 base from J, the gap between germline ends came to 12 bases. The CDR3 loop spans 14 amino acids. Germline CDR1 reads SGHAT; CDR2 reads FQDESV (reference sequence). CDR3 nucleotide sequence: TGTGCCAGCAGTTTAAACCCGCAGAACACTGAAGCTTTCTTT. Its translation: CASSLNPQNTEAFF. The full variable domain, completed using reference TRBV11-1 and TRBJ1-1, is EAEVAQSPRYKITEKSQAVAFWCDPISGHATLYWYRQILGQGPELLVQFQDESVVDDSQLPKDRFSAERLKGVDSTLKIQPAELGDSAMYLCASSLNPQNTEAFFGQGTRLTVV.

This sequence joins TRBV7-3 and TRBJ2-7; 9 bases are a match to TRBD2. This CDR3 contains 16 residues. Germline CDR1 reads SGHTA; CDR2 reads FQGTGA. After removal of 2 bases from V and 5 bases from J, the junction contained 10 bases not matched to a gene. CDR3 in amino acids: CASSLQPRIAGDEQYF. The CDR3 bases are TGTGCCAGCAGCTTACAGCCAAGGATAGCGGGAGACGAGCAGTACTTC.

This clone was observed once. The CDR3 loop reads CASSLGHTGTGGSSGNTIYF. The CDR3 DNA reads TGCGCCAGCAGCTTAGGGCACACCGGGACAGGGGGCAGCTCTGGAAACACCATATATTTT. This chain connects TRBV5-1 to TRBJ1-3; 12 bases map to TRBD1. The CDR3 covers 20 residues. Germline V gene sequence: CDR1 SGHRS, CDR2 YFSETQ. V was pared by 2 bases and J by 0 bases, with 12 bases of the junction left unmatched.

The CDR3 sequence is CASSVDQRGYEQYF. In nucleotides, the CDR3 is TGTGCCAGCAGCGTAGATCAAAGGGGCTACGAGCAGTACTTC. This rearrangement joins TRBV9 to TRBJ2-7; D possibly corresponds to TRBD1 (5 bases). CDR1 and CDR2 from the germline V gene are SGDLS and YYNGEE. This CDR3 has 14 residues. V was pared by 0 bases and J by 3 bases, with 10 bases between.

CDR3 nucleotide sequence: TGTGCCAGCAGCTACTCCGACACTGAAGCTTTCTTT. Amino acid sequence: CASSYSDTEAFF. This chain connects TRBV9 to TRBJ1-1; D gene uncertain. The CDR3 sequence is 12 residues long. In germline, CDR1 is SGDLS, CDR2 YYNGEE. V dropped 4 bases and J dropped 3 bases, with 7 bases sitting between them.

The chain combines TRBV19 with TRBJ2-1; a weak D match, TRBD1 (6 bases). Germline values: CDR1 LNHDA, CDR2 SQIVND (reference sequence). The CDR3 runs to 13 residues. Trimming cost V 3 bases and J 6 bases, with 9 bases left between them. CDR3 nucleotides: TGTGCCAGTAGTATTATACAGGGCAATGAGCAGTTCTTC. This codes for CASSIIQGNEQFF.

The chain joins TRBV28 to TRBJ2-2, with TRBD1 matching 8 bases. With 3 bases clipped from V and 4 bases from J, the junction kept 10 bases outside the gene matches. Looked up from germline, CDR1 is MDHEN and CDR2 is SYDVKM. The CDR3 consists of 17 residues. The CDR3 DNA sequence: TGTGCCAGCAGTTTGTGGATCGGACAGGGATCCACCGGGGAGCTGTTTTTT. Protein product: CASSLWIGQGSTGELFF. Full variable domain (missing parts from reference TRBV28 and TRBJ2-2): DVKVTQSSRYLVKRTGEKVFLECVQDMDHENMFWYRQDPGLGLRLIYFSYDVKMKEKGDIPEGYSVSREKKERFSLILESASTNQTSMYLCASSLWIGQGSTGELFFGEGSRLTVL.

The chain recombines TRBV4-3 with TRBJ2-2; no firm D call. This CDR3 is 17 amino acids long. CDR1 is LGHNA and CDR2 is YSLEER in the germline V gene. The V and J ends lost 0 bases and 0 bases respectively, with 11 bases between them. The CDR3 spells CASSQDSRAANTGELFF. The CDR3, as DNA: TGCGCCAGCAGCCAAGATAGTAGGGCGGCGAACACCGGGGAGCTGTTTTTT.

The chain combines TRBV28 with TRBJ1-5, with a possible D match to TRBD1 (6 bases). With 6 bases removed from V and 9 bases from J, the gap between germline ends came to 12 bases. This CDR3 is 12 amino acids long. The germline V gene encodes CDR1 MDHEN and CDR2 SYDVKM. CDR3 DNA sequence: TGTGCCAGCAGGTTACAGGGCCGGCCCCAGCATTTT. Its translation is CASRLQGRPQHF.

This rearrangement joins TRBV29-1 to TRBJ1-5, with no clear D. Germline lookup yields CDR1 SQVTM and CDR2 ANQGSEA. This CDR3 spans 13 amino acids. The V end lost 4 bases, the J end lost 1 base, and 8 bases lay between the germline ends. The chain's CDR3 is CSVALRSNQPQHF. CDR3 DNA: TGCAGCGTTGCACTTAGGAGCAATCAGCCCCAGCATTTT.

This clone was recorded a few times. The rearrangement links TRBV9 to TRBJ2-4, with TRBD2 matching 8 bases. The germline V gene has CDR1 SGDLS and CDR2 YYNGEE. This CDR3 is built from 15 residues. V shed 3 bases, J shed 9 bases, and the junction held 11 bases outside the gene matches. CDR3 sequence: CASSASGGRVGIQYF. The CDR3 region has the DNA TGTGCCAGCAGCGCGAGCGGGGGCCGGGTTGGCATTCAGTACTTC.

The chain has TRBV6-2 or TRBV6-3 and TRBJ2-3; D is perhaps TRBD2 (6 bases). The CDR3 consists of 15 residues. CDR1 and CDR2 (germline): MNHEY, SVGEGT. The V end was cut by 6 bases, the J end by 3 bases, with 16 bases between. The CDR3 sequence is CASSHGSTVTDTQYF. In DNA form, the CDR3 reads TGTGCCAGCAGCCACGGGAGTACGGTTACAGATACGCAGTATTTT.

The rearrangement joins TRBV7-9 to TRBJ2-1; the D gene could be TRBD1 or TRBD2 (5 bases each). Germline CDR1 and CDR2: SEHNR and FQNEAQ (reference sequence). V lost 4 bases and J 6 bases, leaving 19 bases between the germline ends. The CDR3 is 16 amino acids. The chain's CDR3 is CASSSDTTAGSNEQFF. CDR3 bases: TGTGCCAGCAGCTCGGACACGACTGCAGGGAGCAATGAGCAGTTCTTC. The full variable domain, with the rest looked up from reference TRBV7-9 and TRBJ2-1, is DTGVSQNPRHKITKRGQNVTFRCDPISEHNRLYWYRQTLGQGPEFLTYFQNEAQLEKSRLLSDRFSAERPKGSFSTLEIQRTEQGDSAMYLCASSSDTTAGSNEQFFGPGTRLTVL.

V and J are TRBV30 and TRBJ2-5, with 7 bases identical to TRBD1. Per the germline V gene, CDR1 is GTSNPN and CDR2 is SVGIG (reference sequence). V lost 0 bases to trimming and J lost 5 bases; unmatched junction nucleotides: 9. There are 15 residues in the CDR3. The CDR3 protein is CAWSVLGDSRETQYF. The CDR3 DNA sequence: TGTGCCTGGAGTGTACTCGGGGACAGCCGGGAGACCCAGTACTTC.

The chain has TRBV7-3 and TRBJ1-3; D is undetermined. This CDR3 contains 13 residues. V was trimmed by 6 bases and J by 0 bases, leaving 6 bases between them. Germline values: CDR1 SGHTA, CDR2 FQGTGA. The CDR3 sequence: CASSALSGNTIYF. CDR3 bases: TGTGCCAGCAGTGCTCTCTCTGGAAACACCATATATTTT.

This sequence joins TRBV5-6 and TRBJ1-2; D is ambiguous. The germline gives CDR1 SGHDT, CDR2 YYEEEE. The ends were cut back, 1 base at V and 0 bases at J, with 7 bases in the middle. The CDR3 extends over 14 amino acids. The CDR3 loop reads CASSLSTTNYGYTF. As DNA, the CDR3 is TGTGCCAGCAGCTTGTCGACAACTAACTATGGCTACACCTTC.

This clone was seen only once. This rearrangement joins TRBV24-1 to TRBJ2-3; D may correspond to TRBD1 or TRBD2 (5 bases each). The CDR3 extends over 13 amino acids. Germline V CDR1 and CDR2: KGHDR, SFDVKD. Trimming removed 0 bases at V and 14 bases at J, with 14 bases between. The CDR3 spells CATSDLHRGERYF. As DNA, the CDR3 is TGTGCCACCAGTGATTTGCATAGGGGAGAAAGGTATTTT.

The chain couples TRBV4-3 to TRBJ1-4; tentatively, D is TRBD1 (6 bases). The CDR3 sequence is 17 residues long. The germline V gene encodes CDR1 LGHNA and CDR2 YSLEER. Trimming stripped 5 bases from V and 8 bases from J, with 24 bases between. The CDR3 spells CASSLRGGAGNGEKLFF. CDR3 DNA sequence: TGCGCCAGCAGCTTAAGAGGGGGGGCGGGGAATGGAGAAAAACTGTTTTTT.